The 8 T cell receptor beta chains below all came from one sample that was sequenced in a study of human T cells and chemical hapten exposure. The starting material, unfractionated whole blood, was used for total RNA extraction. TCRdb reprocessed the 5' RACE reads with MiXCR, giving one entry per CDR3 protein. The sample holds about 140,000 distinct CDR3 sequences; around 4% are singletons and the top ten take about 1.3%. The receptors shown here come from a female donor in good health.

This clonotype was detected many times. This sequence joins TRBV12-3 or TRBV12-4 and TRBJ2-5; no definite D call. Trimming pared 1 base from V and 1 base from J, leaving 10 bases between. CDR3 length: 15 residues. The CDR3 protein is CASSLGSGPQETQYF. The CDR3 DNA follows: TGTGCCAGCAGTTTAGGTTCCGGGCCCCAAGAGACCCAGTACTTC.

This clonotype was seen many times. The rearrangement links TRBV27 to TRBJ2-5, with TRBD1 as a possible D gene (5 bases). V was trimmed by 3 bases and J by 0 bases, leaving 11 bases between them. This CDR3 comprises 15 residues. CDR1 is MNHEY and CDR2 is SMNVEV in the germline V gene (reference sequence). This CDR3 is CASSFTTAYQETQYF. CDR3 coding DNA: TGTGCCAGCAGTTTCACGACAGCTTACCAAGAGACCCAGTACTTC.

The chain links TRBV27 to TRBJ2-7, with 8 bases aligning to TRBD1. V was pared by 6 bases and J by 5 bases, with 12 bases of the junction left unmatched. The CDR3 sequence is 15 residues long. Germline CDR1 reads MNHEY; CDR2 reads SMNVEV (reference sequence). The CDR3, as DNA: TGTGCCAGCAGGCGCCGGGACAGGTCAGCCCACGAGCAGTACTTC. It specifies CASRRRDRSAHEQYF.

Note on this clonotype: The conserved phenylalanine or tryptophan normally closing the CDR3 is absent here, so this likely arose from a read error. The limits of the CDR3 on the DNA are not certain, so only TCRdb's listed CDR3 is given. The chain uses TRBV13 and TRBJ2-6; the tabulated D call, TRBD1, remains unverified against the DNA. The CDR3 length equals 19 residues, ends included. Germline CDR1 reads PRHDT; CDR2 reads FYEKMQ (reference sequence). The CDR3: CASSLVEGTGPSGANVLNL.

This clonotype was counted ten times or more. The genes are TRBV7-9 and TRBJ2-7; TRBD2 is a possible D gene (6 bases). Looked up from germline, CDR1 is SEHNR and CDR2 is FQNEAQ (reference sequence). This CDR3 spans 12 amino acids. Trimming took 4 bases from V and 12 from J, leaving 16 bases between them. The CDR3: CASSYTSHGGYF. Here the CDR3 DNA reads TGTGCCAGCAGCTACACTAGCCACGGAGGGTACTTC.

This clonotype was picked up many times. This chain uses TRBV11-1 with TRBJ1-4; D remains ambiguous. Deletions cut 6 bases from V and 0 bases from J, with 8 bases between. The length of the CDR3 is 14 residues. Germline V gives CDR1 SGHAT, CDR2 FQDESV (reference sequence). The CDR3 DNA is TGTGCCAGCAGTAAAGAGGCAACTAATGAAAAACTGTTTTTT. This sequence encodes CASSKEATNEKLFF. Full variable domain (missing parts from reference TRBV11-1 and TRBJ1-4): EAEVAQSPRYKITEKSQAVAFWCDPISGHATLYWYRQILGQGPELLVQFQDESVVDDSQLPKDRFSAERLKGVDSTLKIQPAELGDSAMYLCASSKEATNEKLFFGSGTQLSVL.

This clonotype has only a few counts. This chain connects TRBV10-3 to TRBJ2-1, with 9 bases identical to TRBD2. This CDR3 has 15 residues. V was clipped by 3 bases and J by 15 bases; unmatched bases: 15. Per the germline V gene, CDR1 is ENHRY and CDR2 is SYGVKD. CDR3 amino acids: CAISEAAGGQGETFF. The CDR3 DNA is TGTGCCATCAGTGAAGCCGCGGGGGGGCAGGGGGAGACGTTCTTC.

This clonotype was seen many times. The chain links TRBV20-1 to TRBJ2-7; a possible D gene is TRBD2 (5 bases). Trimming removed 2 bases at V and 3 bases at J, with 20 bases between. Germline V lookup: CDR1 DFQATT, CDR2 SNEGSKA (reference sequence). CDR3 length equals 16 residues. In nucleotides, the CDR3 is TGCAGTGCTAGACCGACGGAGGCCGGCTTGCTCTACGAGCAGTACTTC. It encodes CSARPTEAGLLYEQYF.